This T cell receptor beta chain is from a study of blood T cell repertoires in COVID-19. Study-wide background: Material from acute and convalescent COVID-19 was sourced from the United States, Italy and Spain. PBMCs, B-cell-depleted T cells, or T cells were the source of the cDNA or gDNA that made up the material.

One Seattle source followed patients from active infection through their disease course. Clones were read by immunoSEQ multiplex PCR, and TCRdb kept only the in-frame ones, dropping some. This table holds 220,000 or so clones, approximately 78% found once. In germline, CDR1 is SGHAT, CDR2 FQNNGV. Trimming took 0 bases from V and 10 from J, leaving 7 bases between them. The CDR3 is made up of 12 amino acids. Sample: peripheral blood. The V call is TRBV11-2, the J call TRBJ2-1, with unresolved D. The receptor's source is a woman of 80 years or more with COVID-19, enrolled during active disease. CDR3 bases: TGTGCCAGCAGCTTAGAGCGTATCGAGCAGTTCTTC. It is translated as CASSLERIEQFF.